The present TCR beta chain was sequenced within a study of cytomegalovirus exposure and HLA in healthy donors. Findings and limits, study-wide: Analysis performed later found 15,000 or so TCR beta sequences associated with HLA alleles at 0.05 false discovery rate. The authors reported that TCR beta sequences could predict HLA-A and HLA-B alleles. These predictions were accurate for most subjects in the first cohort.

For this clone: Antigen: not known.

This PCR relied on a set of 60 Vbeta primers and 13 Jbeta primers. Clones were read by immunoSEQ multiplex PCR, and TCRdb kept only the in-frame ones, dropping some. Of 70,000 to 100,000 clones in the sample, roughly 80% were seen once. Trimming pared 0 bases from V and 3 bases from J, leaving 12 bases between. Germline V gives CDR1 SGHNT, CDR2 YYREEE (reference sequence). The CDR3 is 15 amino acids. The V gene is TRBV5-4, the J gene TRBJ1-2; D not certain. This sequence was found in a woman in her fifties or sixties in good health and CMV-seropositive. The sample consisted of PBMCs. The DNA for the CDR3 is TGTGCCAGCAGCTTGGTGGGTAGGAGCGACTATGGCTACACCTTC. This gives the protein CASSLVGRSDYGYTF.